Each of the 5 T cell receptor beta chains below was sequenced from the same sample in a study of blood T cell repertoires in COVID-19. Using immunoSEQ multiplex PCR, the repertoire was profiled, and TCRdb retains in-frame clones only, with some absent. The table includes roughly 300,000 clones, 85% detected once. Source material: peripheral blood. Receptor source: a human donor in a cohort sampled during active COVID-19.

J is TRBJ2-7 and V is TRBV2, with 8 nucleotides matching TRBD1. The germline CDR1 and CDR2 sequences are SNHLY and FYNNEI. V dropped 4 bases and J dropped 4; count of bases not matched to a gene: 6. This CDR3 has 14 amino acids. CDR3 residues: CASSGGRGQYEQYF. In DNA, the CDR3 is TGTGCCAGCAGTGGGGGCAGGGGGCAATACGAGCAGTACTTC.

This sequence joins TRBV3-1 (or the pseudogene TRBV3-2) and TRBJ2-7; TRBD2 might be the D (6 bases). The V end was cut by 2 bases, the J end by 0 bases, with 8 bases between. Per the germline V gene, CDR1 is LGHDT and CDR2 is YNNKEL (reference sequence). This CDR3 has 14 residues. CDR3 DNA sequence: TGTGCCAGCAGCCAAACCGGGAGCTCCTACGAGCAGTACTTC. Translation gives CASSQTGSSYEQYF.

The V and J genes are TRBV6-2 or TRBV6-3 and TRBJ1-5; 9 bases are shared with TRBD1. V lost 2 bases, J lost 3 bases, and 17 bases stayed unmatched. The CDR3 has 20 amino acids. The V gene's germline CDR1 is MNHEY and CDR2 SVGEGT. CDR3 protein: CASSYPPARDREGDNQPQHF. CDR3 in DNA: TGTGCCAGCAGTTACCCGCCTGCCCGGGACAGGGAAGGAGACAATCAGCCCCAGCATTTT.

This rearrangement joins TRBV5-6 to TRBJ2-5, with 7 bases matching TRBD1. CDR1 is SGHDT, CDR2 YYEEEE, per germline. The CDR3 has 13 amino acids. V was clipped by 3 bases and J by 4 bases; unmatched bases: 3. The CDR3 protein is CASSSTGRETQYF. CDR3 sequence (DNA): TGTGCCAGCAGCTCGACAGGGAGAGAGACCCAGTACTTC.

This rearrangement joins TRBV7-2 to TRBJ2-7; 7 positions match TRBD1. The CDR3 covers 14 residues. Looked up from germline, CDR1 is SGHTA and CDR2 is FQGNSA. J was trimmed by 3 bases and V by 2 bases; bases with no gene match: 4. The CDR3, as DNA: TGTGCCAGCAGCTTACCGGGACAGAGCTACGAGCAGTACTTC. It yields the protein CASSLPGQSYEQYF.